This TCR beta chain was identified in a study of blood T cell repertoires in COVID-19. The CDR3 covers 12 residues. Deletions cut 6 bases from V and 8 bases from J, with 13 bases between. The germline V gene encodes CDR1 MNHEY and CDR2 SMNVEV (reference sequence). Clones were sequenced by immunoSEQ multiplex PCR, and TCRdb holds only the in-frame ones, with some missing. Of roughly 100,000 clones in the sample, roughly 80% are singletons; the top ten hold more than 4%. This chain uses TRBV27 with TRBJ1-2; possibly TRBD1 for D (5 bases). This receptor was obtained from a man aged 80 or over with COVID-19, enrolled during active disease. Sequencing was done on a sample of peripheral blood. CDR3 nucleotide sequence: TGTGCCAGCAGCTCAGGGCTAGGAGGCTACACCTTC. Translating it yields CASSSGLGGYTF.